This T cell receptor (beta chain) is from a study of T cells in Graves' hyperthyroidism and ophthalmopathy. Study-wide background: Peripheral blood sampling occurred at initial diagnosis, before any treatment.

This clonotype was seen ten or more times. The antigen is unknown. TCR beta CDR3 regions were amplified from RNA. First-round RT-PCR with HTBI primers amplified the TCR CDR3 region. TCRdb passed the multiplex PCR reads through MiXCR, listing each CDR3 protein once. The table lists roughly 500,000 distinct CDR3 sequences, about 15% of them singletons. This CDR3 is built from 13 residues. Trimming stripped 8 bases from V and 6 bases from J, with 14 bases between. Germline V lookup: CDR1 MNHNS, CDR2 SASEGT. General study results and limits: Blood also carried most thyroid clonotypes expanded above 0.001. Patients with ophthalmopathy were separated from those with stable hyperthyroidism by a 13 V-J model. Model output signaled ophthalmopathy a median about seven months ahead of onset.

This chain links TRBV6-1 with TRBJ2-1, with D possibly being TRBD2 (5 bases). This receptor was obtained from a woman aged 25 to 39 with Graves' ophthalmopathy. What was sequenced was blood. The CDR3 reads CASSLALSNEQFF. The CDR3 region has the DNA TGTGCCAGCTCCCTAGCCCTTTCCAATGAGCAGTTCTTC.